This T cell receptor (beta chain) was captured by sequencing in a study of cytomegalovirus exposure and HLA in healthy donors. The germline V gene has CDR1 MNHNS and CDR2 SASEGT. This CDR3 is 14 amino acids long. The V gene lost 0 bases and the J gene lost 5 bases, with 10 bases spanning the gap. Study results and limitations: Rarity characterized most TCR sequences, yet some public TCRs appeared in many donors. TCR beta chains numbering about 160 were designated cytomegalovirus-associated.

Using immunoSEQ multiplex PCR, the repertoire was profiled, and TCRdb retains in-frame clones only, with some absent. Of approximately 150,000 clones in the sample, roughly 86% were seen once. Points on this clone: Its antigen is undetermined.

The gene calls are TRBV6-1 and TRBJ1-1; perhaps TRBD1 as D (5 bases). The sequenced sample was PBMCs. This TCR derives from a man aged 18 to 30 in good health and CMV-seropositive. In DNA form, the CDR3 reads TGTGCCAGCAGTGAAGCAGGGGCGCGAACTGAAGCTTTCTTT. Its protein product is CASSEAGARTEAFF.